The entry that follows covers one T cell receptor beta chain sequence. The antigen is unknown. The data originate from a study of cytomegalovirus exposure and HLA in healthy donors. Notes on the study in general: An analysis done earlier found most TCR beta V segments productive about 87% or about 30% of the time. TCR beta V- and J-gene trimming, according to a later analysis, was linked to a missense DCLRE1C variant. Versus the approximately 670-donor mean, an Asian-associated ancestry cluster reportedly showed fewer N-insertions in a later analysis.

The PCR ran on 60 Vbeta and 13 Jbeta primers. Sequencing was performed with immunoSEQ multiplex PCR; in TCRdb, only in-frame clones are kept and a portion is missing. The repertoire consists of roughly 200,000 clones, with under 85% occurring once and the leading ten covering around 3%. This CDR3 comprises 13 residues. Germline values: CDR1 SGHAT, CDR2 FQNNGV. Trimming shortened V by 1 base and J by 8 bases, and 9 bases separated the two germline ends. This sequence was found in a male donor in good health and CMV-seronegative. The chain couples TRBV11-2 to TRBJ2-1, with D unresolved. The specimen sequenced was PBMCs. The CDR3 is CASSLGLRDEQFF. CDR3 nucleotide sequence: TGTGCCAGCAGCTTAGGTCTGAGAGATGAGCAGTTCTTC.